The 13 T cell receptor beta chains below come from one sample, sequenced in a study of blood T cells in healthy people across ages. Combining a sample-barcoded 5' primer with a J-beta primer mix, a second PCR ran for about 7 to 12 cycles. TCRdb passed the 5' RACE reads through MiXCR, listing each CDR3 protein once. Seen here are approximately 780,000 distinct CDR3 sequences, 25% to 30% observed once, and the top ten hold about 3%. These data were likewise used in another study, on T cells of mothers and their children.

Sequencing was done on a sample of blood. These receptors were collected from a boy aged 10-17 years in good health.

The chain joins TRBV15 to TRBJ1-4; D perhaps matches TRBD1 (5 bases). The germline V gene has CDR1 LNHNV and CDR2 YYDKDF (reference sequence). Trimming left V 1 base short and J 0 bases short, with 9 bases between. This CDR3 comprises 16 residues. CDR3 in amino acids: CATSRGGGATNEKLFF. CDR3 in DNA: TGTGCCACCAGCAGAGGAGGAGGGGCAACTAATGAAAAACTGTTTTTT.

The rearrangement uses TRBV5-6 and TRBJ2-1; 8 bases fit TRBD2. Trimming took 2 bases from V and 10 from J; bases not matched to a gene: 11. The CDR3 extends over 15 amino acids. The germline V gene has CDR1 SGHDT and CDR2 YYEEEE. The CDR3 sequence: CASSFGTRRGEEQFF. DNA for the CDR3: TGTGCCAGCAGCTTTGGGACTAGGCGGGGGGAAGAGCAGTTCTTC.

This clonotype occurred a few times. The chain uses TRBV20-1 and TRBJ1-1, with D tentatively TRBD1 (5 bases). The CDR3 runs to 14 residues. Germline V gene lookup returns CDR1 DFQATT and CDR2 SNEGSKA (reference sequence). With 2 bases removed from V and 3 bases from J, the gap between germline ends came to 13 bases. The CDR3 protein is CSARSGTGDTEAFF. As DNA, the CDR3 is TGCAGTGCTAGAAGTGGGACTGGGGACACTGAAGCTTTCTTT.

This chain uses TRBV12-3 or TRBV12-4 with TRBJ1-6; D gene uncertain. V was clipped by 6 bases and J by 2 bases, with 11 bases between them. CDR3 size: 15 residues. CDR3 amino acids: CASSLAETYNSPLHF. DNA of the CDR3: TGTGCCAGCAGCCTTGCAGAAACCTATAATTCACCCCTCCACTTT.

The V call is TRBV7-7, the J call TRBJ2-5; TRBD2 is a possible D gene (5 bases). Trimming took 3 bases from V and 4 from J, leaving 9 bases between them. Germline V lookup: CDR1 SSHAT, CDR2 FNYEAQ (reference sequence). There are 13 residues in the CDR3. CDR3 bases: TGTGCCAGCAGCTTCAGCGAGGGAGAGACCCAGTACTTC. Translation gives CASSFSEGETQYF.

The table lists this clonotype with many counts. This sequence joins TRBV6-6 and TRBJ2-5; no reliable D call. In germline, CDR1 is MNHNY, CDR2 SVGAGI (reference sequence). The CDR3 is 12 residues long. Trimming shortened V by 5 bases and J by 5 bases, and 9 bases separated the two germline ends. The CDR3 sequence: CASSTTGETQYF. The CDR3 region has the DNA TGTGCCAGCAGTACCACTGGTGAGACCCAGTACTTC.

The chain links TRBV7-9 to TRBJ1-1; D possibly corresponds to TRBD1 (5 bases). Germline assignment: CDR1 SEHNR and CDR2 FQNEAQ (reference sequence). The CDR3 is 14 residues long. Trimming pared 10 bases from V and 2 bases from J, leaving 17 bases between. The CDR3 loop is CAIRRAGFNTEAFF. In nucleotides, the CDR3 is TGTGCCATAAGGAGGGCAGGGTTCAACACTGAAGCTTTCTTT.

This clonotype was counted a few times. This chain links TRBV28 with TRBJ2-5; TRBD2 aligns across 7 bases. This CDR3 region has 15 residues. Germline V gene data show CDR1 as MDHEN and CDR2 as SYDVKM. V dropped 0 bases and J dropped 3; count of bases not matched to a gene: 4. The CDR3 region is CASSLWASGEETQYF. The CDR3 nucleotides read TGTGCCAGCAGTTTATGGGCCAGCGGGGAAGAGACCCAGTACTTC. The full variable domain, completed using reference TRBV28 and TRBJ2-5, is DVKVTQSSRYLVKRTGEKVFLECVQDMDHENMFWYRQDPGLGLRLIYFSYDVKMKEKGDIPEGYSVSREKKERFSLILESASTNQTSMYLCASSLWASGEETQYFGPGTRLLVL.

This chain joins TRBV20-1 and TRBJ2-1; a possible D gene is TRBD2 (6 bases). The J call may be wrong; the DNA end is better matched by TRBJ2-7. This CDR3 is 14 amino acids long. Germline V gene lookup returns CDR1 DFQATT and CDR2 SNEGSKA (reference sequence). CDR3 sequence: CSARGGGGPGEQYF. CDR3 nucleotides: TGCAGTGCTAGAGGTGGGGGAGGCCCTGGAGAGCAGTACTTC.

The genes are TRBV11-3 and TRBJ2-5, with 9 bases aligning to TRBD1. The J call may be mistaken, given a closer DNA end match to TRBJ2-7. This CDR3 region has 17 residues. Germline-derived CDR1 and CDR2 are SGHNT and YENEEA. The CDR3 loop reads CASSYTPGQGGCHEQYF. The CDR3 nucleotides read TGTGCCAGCAGCTACACACCGGGACAGGGTGGATGCCACGAGCAGTACTTC.

This chain joins TRBV3-1 and TRBJ1-1, with TRBD1 matching 7 bases. CDR1 and CDR2 (germline): LGHDT, YNNKEL (reference sequence). The CDR3 runs to 13 residues. Trimming took 3 bases from V and 6 from J; bases not matched to a gene: 4. The CDR3 here is CASSHGTVAEAFF. The CDR3 region has the DNA TGTGCCAGCAGCCACGGGACAGTTGCTGAAGCTTTCTTT. The whole variable domain, filled in from reference TRBV3-1 and TRBJ1-1, reads DTAVSQTPKYLVTQMGNDKSIKCEQNLGHDTMYWYKQDSKKFLKIMFSYNNKELIINETVPNRFSPKSPDKAHLNLHINSLELGDSAVYFCASSHGTVAEAFFGQGTRLTVV.

This clonotype was observed a handful of times. The chain employs TRBV11-2 and TRBJ2-4, with 10 bases aligning to TRBD2. CDR3 length: 15 residues. Trimming took 0 bases from V and 7 from J; bases not matched to a gene: 3. Germline V gene data show CDR1 as SGHAT and CDR2 as FQNNGV. This CDR3 reads CASSLDRSGGNIQYF. The CDR3 DNA follows: TGTGCCAGCAGCTTAGATCGTAGCGGGGGGAACATTCAGTACTTC.

The chain uses TRBV7-3 and TRBJ2-3; no reliable D call. CDR3 size: 13 residues. In germline, CDR1 is SGHTA, CDR2 FQGTGA. Trimming left V 4 bases short and J 2 bases short, with 7 bases between. The CDR3 nucleotides read TGTGCCAGCAGCTCCTCTATCACAGATACGCAGTATTTT. As protein: CASSSSITDTQYF.